This T cell receptor (beta chain) was recorded in a study of blood T cell repertoires in COVID-19. Study-wide background: Some COVID-19 samples were acute and others convalescent; all came from the United States, Italy and Spain. PBMCs, B-cell-depleted T cells, or T cells provided the cDNA or gDNA that made up the material.

Trimming shortened V by 7 bases and J by 6 bases, and 21 bases separated the two germline ends. From germline, CDR1 is MNHEY and CDR2 SVGAGI. This CDR3 region has 15 residues. Source study methods: Reference gene primer amplification gave nucleated cell count estimates. Sequencing was performed with immunoSEQ multiplex PCR; in TCRdb, only in-frame clones are kept and a portion is missing. V and J calls and clone size are given by that table; D and trimming were obtained from the DNA. The sample holds 130,000 to 150,000 clones, roughly 80% seen once. This chain joins TRBV6-5 and TRBJ1-2; D is possibly TRBD1 (5 bases). The receptor's source is a human donor with acute or convalescent COVID-19. The donor label of this sample is uncertain. Sequencing used peripheral blood. The CDR3 protein is CASTTNLGGFDGYTF. DNA for the CDR3: TGTGCCAGCACCACTAATCTCGGGGGGTTCGATGGCTACACCTTC.